This T cell receptor (beta chain) was found in a study of T cells in Graves' hyperthyroidism and ophthalmopathy. Points from the study as a whole: Blood samples included most of the expanded thyroid clonotypes exceeding 0.001.

RNA transcripts provided the source from which TCR beta CDR3 regions were amplified. The HTBI primer set drove a first-round RT-PCR of the TCR CDR3. TCRdb re-called the multiplex PCR reads through MiXCR, storing one row per CDR3 protein. The sample has under 750,000 distinct CDR3 sequences, under 20% seen once. This clonotype was seen many times. The antigen is unknown. Germline-derived CDR1 and CDR2 are SGHTA and FQGNSA. The length of the CDR3 is 14 residues. Trimming removed 6 bases from V and 3 bases from J, with 15 bases in between. The chain couples TRBV7-2 to TRBJ2-7, with D perhaps TRBD1 (5 bases). Sequencing input: blood. The clonotype was recovered from a woman between 50 and 59 years old with Graves' hyperthyroidism that later progressed to Graves' ophthalmopathy. CDR3 DNA sequence: TGTGCCAGCAGGCAAGGTGGCCAGGGCTACGAGCAGTACTTC. It translates to CASRQGGQGYEQYF.